The T cell receptor beta chain described here comes from a study of T cell responses to AZD1222 COVID-19 vaccine. The study, taken as a whole, reports: Females outnumbered males among donors, who were mostly white British; clonal diversity was possibly underestimated. Once two AZD1222 doses were given, Spike-specific TCR breadth and depth went up. At 160-218 and 743-854, vaccine-associated CD4 TCRs were dominant, and they spanned spike.

CDR3 length: 16 amino acids. CDR1 is SGHRS and CDR2 is YFSETQ in the germline V gene. V was shortened by 4 bases and J by 0 bases, with 14 bases between the two germline ends. TCRdb's table, derived via immunoSEQ multiplex PCR, lists solely in-frame clones and lacks some. In the table there are 150,000 to 200,000 clones, around 92% of which are singletons. Worth noting for this clone: Its target is not known.

The rearrangement joins TRBV5-1 to TRBJ2-1, with D maybe TRBD2 (6 bases). The specimen was peripheral blood, collected on day 0 of AZD1222 vaccination. This receptor was obtained from an adult in good health. The CDR3 reads CASSRTGLSSYNEQFF. The CDR3 DNA is TGCGCCAGCAGCCGGACGGGACTGAGCTCCTACAATGAGCAGTTCTTC.